The 17 T cell receptor beta chains below all came from one sample that was sequenced in a study of T-cell reconstitution after alpha-beta-depleted transplantation in children. Molecular barcoding with unique molecular identifiers was used for the TCRbeta library. TCRdb re-derived calls from the PCR reads in MiXCR, one entry per CDR3 protein. The sample holds 500,000 to 650,000 distinct CDR3 sequences, over 10% seen once. Source: PBMCs, mostly from graft donor cells, taken 180 days after TCRalphabeta/CD19-depleted stem cell transplant. The source is a female patient between 2 and 15 years old who had a stem cell transplant for aplastic anemia, so the T cells may come from the graft donor.

V usage is TRBV25-1 and J usage is TRBJ2-7; D call uncertain. The CDR3 has 15 residues. Germline V CDR1 and CDR2: MGHDK, SYGVNS. The V and J ends lost 3 bases and 0 bases respectively, with 12 bases between them. The CDR3 loop reads CASSDPGPASYEQYF. CDR3 nucleotides: TGTGCCAGCAGTGATCCAGGACCGGCCTCCTACGAGCAGTACTTC.

The chain joins TRBV6-5 to TRBJ1-5, with D maybe TRBD1 (5 bases). The V gene lost 6 bases and the J gene lost 8 bases, with 14 bases spanning the gap. The germline V gene has CDR1 MNHEY and CDR2 SVGAGI. The CDR3 covers 13 residues. CDR3 residues: CASRAQADEPQHF. CDR3 sequence (DNA): TGTGCCAGCAGGGCACAGGCGGATGAGCCCCAGCATTTT.

The chain's CDR3 is CATSSNRGPYEQYV. In nucleotides, the CDR3 is TGTGCCACCAGCAGCAACAGGGGGCCTTACGAGCAGTACGTC. This chain uses TRBV15 with TRBJ2-7; 9 bases match TRBD1. CDR3 size: 14 residues. V shed 3 bases and J 4 bases; nucleotides not matched to a gene: 4. Germline-derived CDR1 and CDR2 are LNHNV and YYDKDF (reference sequence).

This chain joins TRBV18 and TRBJ1-2; 8 bases map to TRBD1. Germline V gives CDR1 KGHSH, CDR2 LQKENI. The length of the CDR3 is 19 residues. V was clipped by 3 bases and J by 4 bases; unmatched bases: 19. For the CDR3, the DNA is TGTGCCAGCTCACCTGGAGCCGTCACGCAGGGGGCTTTTAGCTATGGCTACACCTTC. Translating it yields CASSPGAVTQGAFSYGYTF.

The table lists this clonotype with many counts. The chain combines TRBV29-1 with TRBJ2-5; D is ambiguous. The CDR3 spans 14 residues. V was pared by 7 bases and J by 0 bases, with 15 bases between. Germline CDR1 is SQVTM and CDR2 is ANQGSEA. The CDR3 sequence is CSAWSARYQETQYF. In DNA, the CDR3 is TGCAGCGCCTGGTCAGCCCGTTACCAAGAGACCCAGTACTTC.

The V call is TRBV29-1, the J call TRBJ2-3; 10 nucleotides match TRBD1. Unmatched junction bases numbered 2, after V lost 6 bases and J lost 2 bases. The CDR3 contains 13 residues. Germline assignment: CDR1 SQVTM and CDR2 ANQGSEA. The CDR3 sequence is CSVDRGNTDTQYF. CDR3 DNA sequence: TGCAGCGTGGACAGGGGGAACACAGATACGCAGTATTTT.

This clonotype occurred a few times. The chain uses TRBV29-1 and TRBJ1-3; no firm D call. CDR1 and CDR2 (germline): SQVTM, ANQGSEA. Trimming cost V 7 bases and J 0 bases, with 7 bases left between them. This CDR3 is built from 12 residues. The CDR3 nucleotides are TGCAGCGGCGGACTCTCTGGAAACACCATATATTTT. This codes for CSGGLSGNTIYF.

This clonotype was seen a handful of times. The V gene is TRBV20-1, the J gene TRBJ2-7; D gene ambiguous. CDR1 DFQATT and CDR2 SNEGSKA come from the germline V gene (reference sequence). The CDR3 is 13 amino acids. Trimming left V 4 bases short and J 3 bases short, with 13 bases between. The CDR3 is CSATLGHNYEQYV. The DNA for the CDR3 is TGCAGTGCTACCCTCGGGCATAACTACGAGCAGTACGTC.

This clonotype came up a few times. The rearrangement links TRBV7-2 to TRBJ2-1; TRBD2 matches at 15 bases. J gave up 9 bases and V 1 base, and 4 bases lay outside the gene matches. The CDR3 spans 16 residues. From germline, CDR1 is SGHTA and CDR2 FQGNSA. DNA for the CDR3: TGTGCCAGCAGCTTAGGGGGGACTAGCGGGAGGTTTGAGCAGTTCTTC. This translates into CASSLGGTSGRFEQFF. Full variable domain (rest looked up from reference TRBV7-2 and TRBJ2-1): GAGVSQSPSNKVTEKGKDVELRCDPISGHTALYWYRQSLGQGLEFLIYFQGNSAPDKSGLPSDRFSAERTGGSVSTLTIQRTQQEDSAVYLCASSLGGTSGRFEQFFGPGTRLTVL.

The chain joins TRBV27 to TRBJ1-6; D possibly corresponds to TRBD1 (5 bases). This CDR3 contains 15 residues. The V end was cut by 6 bases, the J end by 8 bases, with 17 bases between. Germline V gene lookup returns CDR1 MNHEY and CDR2 SMNVEV (reference sequence). The CDR3 DNA is TGTGCCAGCAGGCAAAGGGGAGGAACTGATTCACCCCTCCACTTT. Translated, it gives CASRQRGGTDSPLHF.

J is TRBJ1-2 and V is TRBV28; D remains ambiguous. This CDR3 has 13 residues. CDR1 and CDR2 (germline): MDHEN, SYDVKM. The germline V and J ends were trimmed by 7 bases and 8 bases, with 17 bases remaining between them. The CDR3 coding sequence is TGTGCCAGCAAAGACGGCGGACTCTTAGGCTACACCTTC. Translating it yields CASKDGGLLGYTF.

The chain carries TRBV7-2 and TRBJ2-3; the D is unclear. Germline CDR1 and CDR2: SGHTA and FQGNSA. The length of the CDR3 is 15 residues. The germline V and J ends were trimmed by 1 base and 1 base, with 9 bases remaining between them. The CDR3 nucleotides read TGTGCCAGCAGCTTAGTTAGTCTCGGCACAGATACGCAGTATTTT. Translating gives CASSLVSLGTDTQYF.

This clonotype has only a few counts. This sequence joins TRBV10-3 and TRBJ1-1, with D unresolved. Germline CDR1 reads ENHRY; CDR2 reads SYGVKD. V lost 3 bases to trimming and J lost 4 bases, with 9 bases between them. The CDR3 covers 13 residues. CDR3 protein: CAISDAVVTEAFF. The CDR3 DNA follows: TGTGCCATCAGTGACGCAGTAGTCACTGAAGCTTTCTTT.

The gene calls are TRBV20-1 and TRBJ1-1; no reliable D call. CDR1 is DFQATT, CDR2 SNEGSKA, per germline (reference sequence). Deletions cut 1 base from V and 4 bases from J, with 31 bases between. There are 20 residues in the CDR3. Here the CDR3 reads CSARGLPPHSPGRPSTEAFF. CDR3 bases: TGCAGTGCTAGAGGTTTACCCCCCCATTCGCCCGGGAGGCCGAGCACTGAAGCTTTCTTT.

This clonotype has a handful of counts. The chain links TRBV11-3 to TRBJ2-6, with 9 nucleotides matching TRBD2. Germline assignment: CDR1 SGHNT and CDR2 YENEEA. This CDR3 has 18 residues. The V gene end was trimmed by 1 base and the J gene end by 0 bases; junction bases not matched to a gene: 4. CDR3 nucleotides: TGTGCCAGCAGCTTAGTTAGCGGGAGTCTCTCTGGGGCCAACGTCCTGACTTTC. Protein product: CASSLVSGSLSGANVLTF.

The chain is built from TRBV7-2 and TRBJ2-2; the match to TRBD2 covers 8 bases. There are 17 residues in the CDR3. From germline, CDR1 is SGHTA and CDR2 FQGNSA. V lost 5 bases and J lost 6; bases outside the gene matches: 14. CDR3 bases: TGTGCCAGCAGCCCCCCGATCGGGAGGGGAGGGTCCGGGGAGCTGTTTTTT. Amino acids: CASSPPIGRGGSGELFF.

V gene TRBV20-1 combines with J gene TRBJ2-1; 10 bases line up with TRBD1. Losses at the gene ends were 2 bases for V and 9 bases for J; bases not matched to a gene: 4. The CDR3 runs to 13 residues. Germline loops: CDR1 DFQATT, CDR2 SNEGSKA (reference sequence). The CDR3 DNA follows: TGCAGTGCTAGATTGGGACAGGGGCCTGAGCAGTTCTTC. It is translated as CSARLGQGPEQFF.